These 30 T cell receptor beta chains were sequenced from one sample in a study of radiotherapy plus CTLA-4 blockade in lung cancer. TCRdb's copy holds only in-frame clones and misses some; the assay was immunoSEQ multiplex PCR. The sample holds tens of thousands of clones; around nine tenths are singletons and the top ten take about 7.2%. The source material was peripheral blood, sampled from a patient treated with radiotherapy plus ipilimumab. The receptors shown here come from a human donor with non-small cell lung cancer whose response to radiotherapy plus ipilimumab could not be evaluated.

The chain is built from TRBV28 and TRBJ1-5, with D tentatively TRBD1 (6 bases). The CDR3 is 15 residues long. The V gene's germline CDR1 is MDHEN and CDR2 SYDVKM. V lost 8 bases, J lost 2 bases, and 16 bases lay in between. The CDR3 DNA reads TGTGCCAGCCTCCCGGGGGGGGCCGGCAATCAGCCCCAGCATTTT. Its protein product is CASLPGGAGNQPQHF.

The rearrangement links TRBV11-2 to TRBJ1-1, with TRBD1 matching 9 bases. The CDR3 sequence is 16 residues long. With V trimmed by 6 bases and J by 4 bases, 12 bases remained unmatched. The germline CDR1 and CDR2 sequences are SGHAT and FQNNGV. The CDR3: CASSLRGTGRITEAFF. DNA for the CDR3: TGTGCCAGCAGTCTACGAGGGACAGGGCGTATCACTGAAGCTTTCTTT.

V gene TRBV28 combines with J gene TRBJ2-7, with 7 bases that match TRBD1. Losses at the gene ends were 4 bases for V and 2 bases for J; bases not matched to a gene: 11. Germline V gene sequence: CDR1 MDHEN, CDR2 SYDVKM. This CDR3 region has 16 residues. The CDR3 nucleotides read TGTGCCAGCAGTTACGGACCGGGACAGAGCACCTACGAGCAGTACTTC. Protein: CASSYGPGQSTYEQYF.

The chain recombines TRBV6-5 with TRBJ1-4; 10 bases are a match to TRBD1. The length of the CDR3 is 15 residues. The V gene's germline CDR1 is MNHEY and CDR2 SVGAGI. Trimming cost V 4 bases and J 6 bases; bases outside gene matches: 5. CDR3 in amino acids: CASSFSGTGDEKLFF. The CDR3 nucleotides are TGTGCCAGCAGTTTCTCCGGGACAGGGGATGAAAAACTGTTTTTT.

This chain links TRBV6-1 with TRBJ1-1; TRBD1 matches 7 bases. Germline CDR1 reads MNHNS; CDR2 reads SASEGT. The CDR3 contains 15 residues. The ends lost 2 bases at V and 3 bases at J; junction bases unmatched: 6. CDR3 coding DNA: TGTGCCAGCAGTGAACAAGGGGGCTTGGACACTGAAGCTTTCTTT. Its translation is CASSEQGGLDTEAFF.

The chain joins TRBV7-2 to TRBJ1-1; TRBD1 might be the D (6 bases). Trimming removed 4 bases at V and 2 bases at J, with 11 bases between. Looked up from germline, CDR1 is SGHTA and CDR2 is FQGNSA. This CDR3 has 14 amino acids. The chain's CDR3 is CASSSQTGNTEAFF. DNA for the CDR3: TGTGCCAGCAGCTCCCAGACAGGAAACACTGAAGCTTTCTTT.

The gene calls are TRBV6-6 and TRBJ1-5; unclear D gene. The germline V and J ends were trimmed by 0 bases and 0 bases, with 6 bases remaining between them. The CDR3 totals 15 residues. The germline gives CDR1 MNHNY, CDR2 SVGAGI (reference sequence). The CDR3 here is CASSYSEYSNQPQHF. DNA of the CDR3: TGTGCCAGCAGTTACTCAGAGTATAGCAATCAGCCCCAGCATTTT.

This chain connects TRBV29-1 to TRBJ2-3; no clear D gene. V was pared by 2 bases and J by 0 bases, with 6 bases between. The germline CDR1 and CDR2 sequences are SQVTM and ANQGSEA. The CDR3 totals 13 residues. The CDR3, as DNA: TGCAGCGTTGAACCCTCTAGCACAGATACGCAGTATTTT. Residues: CSVEPSSTDTQYF.

Notes on this clone: At one boundary the junction diverges from the germline segment, which might be a read error. This sample also contains other DNA sequences that code for the same CDR3. The chain has TRBV30 and TRBJ1-5, with D possibly matching TRBD1 (5 bases). This CDR3 contains 14 residues. Germline lookup yields CDR1 GTSNPN and CDR2 SVGIG (reference sequence). The CDR3 bases are TGTGCCTGGACCCCAGGGTTACAAGGTCAGCCTCAGCATTTT. It yields the protein CAWTPGLQGQPQHF.

The chain uses TRBV18 and TRBJ1-4, with 11 bases aligning to TRBD1. This CDR3 region has 18 residues. V lost 3 bases, J lost 0 bases, and 6 bases stayed unmatched. From germline, CDR1 is KGHSH and CDR2 LQKENI. CDR3 sequence (DNA): TGTGCCAGCTCACCCCGGACAGGGGGCCCTGCAACTAATGAAAAACTGTTTTTT. Translation: CASSPRTGGPATNEKLFF.

This clone was picked up one time. The genes are TRBV29-1 and TRBJ2-5; 9 bases match TRBD2. Germline-derived CDR1 and CDR2 are SQVTM and ANQGSEA. The CDR3 totals 16 residues. V trimming: 0 bases; J trimming: 4 bases; junction bases outside the gene matches: 9. CDR3 sequence reads: CSVEEGLAGNLETQYF. CDR3 DNA: TGCAGCGTTGAAGAGGGCCTAGCGGGAAACCTAGAGACCCAGTACTTC.

The chain employs TRBV11-2 and TRBJ2-1; 8 bases agree with TRBD2. The CDR3 has 15 amino acids. In germline, CDR1 is SGHAT, CDR2 FQNNGV. V gave up 6 bases and J gave up 6 bases; unmatched junction bases: 10. The CDR3 region has the DNA TGTGCCAGCAGGCACCTAGCGGGTAGGGGCAATGAGCAGTTCTTC. This codes for CASRHLAGRGNEQFF.

The chain combines TRBV7-9 with TRBJ2-3; tentatively, D is TRBD2 (6 bases). From germline, CDR1 is SEHNR and CDR2 FQNEAQ (reference sequence). Trimming removed 2 bases at V and 6 bases at J, with 15 bases between. CDR3 length: 15 residues. CDR3 sequence: CASSLPSKDYDTQYF. The DNA for the CDR3 is TGTGCCAGCAGCTTACCGTCCAAGGACTACGATACGCAGTATTTT. The full variable domain, completed using reference TRBV7-9 and TRBJ2-3, is DTGVSQNPRHKITKRGQNVTFRCDPISEHNRLYWYRQTLGQGPEFLTYFQNEAQLEKSRLLSDRFSAERPKGSFSTLEIQRTEQGDSAMYLCASSLPSKDYDTQYFGPGTRLTVL.

This clone has a handful of counts. The V call is TRBV4-1, the J call TRBJ1-4; D not certain. Per the germline V gene, CDR1 is MGHRA and CDR2 is YSYEKL. V gave up 2 bases and J gave up 0 bases, with 7 bases separating them. The CDR3 sequence is 15 residues long. The chain's CDR3 is CASSQQHPTNEKLFF. In nucleotides, the CDR3 is TGCGCCAGCAGCCAACAACACCCAACTAATGAAAAACTGTTTTTT.

Details on this clone: The junction shows a germline mismatch at one end, possibly a read error. Other DNA sequences in the same sample also yield this CDR3. V and J are TRBV10-2 and TRBJ2-5, with TRBD1 identical over 8 bases. Germline V gene lookup returns CDR1 WSHSY and CDR2 SAAADI. The CDR3 totals 15 residues. CDR3 amino acids: CASSFGQGRQETQYF. The CDR3 DNA reads TGCGCCAGCAGTTTCGGACAGGGTCGTCAAGAGACTCAGTACTTC.

The V call is TRBV27, the J call TRBJ1-5; D is possibly TRBD1 (6 bases). Germline loops: CDR1 MNHEY, CDR2 SMNVEV (reference sequence). The CDR3 is made up of 12 amino acids. Trimming took off 3 bases at V and 9 bases at J, with 9 bases between the two ends. The CDR3 is CASSFQGRPQHF. DNA for the CDR3: TGTGCCAGCAGTTTCCAGGGGCGGCCCCAGCATTTT.

CDR3 DNA: TGTGCCAGCAGCTTGGGGGCTATCTACGAGCAGTACTTC. Translating gives CASSLGAIYEQYF. The J gene is TRBJ2-7, the V gene TRBV5-4; D not certain. Germline assignment: CDR1 SGHNT and CDR2 YYREEE (reference sequence). CDR3 length: 13 residues. V was cut by 0 bases and J by 3 bases, with 7 bases left in between.

The V call is TRBV19, the J call TRBJ1-5; a possible D gene is TRBD1 (5 bases). The CDR3 has 15 residues. Per germline, CDR1 LNHDA and CDR2 SQIVND (reference sequence). The ends were cut back, 3 bases at V and 6 bases at J, with 15 bases in the middle. The chain's CDR3 is CASSIIGRGVQPQHF. In DNA, the CDR3 is TGTGCCAGTAGTATCATAGGGAGGGGCGTTCAGCCCCAGCATTTT.

V and J are TRBV4-1 and TRBJ2-1; 8 nucleotides match TRBD2. V trimming: 5 bases; J trimming: 4 bases; junction bases outside the gene matches: 10. This CDR3 has 16 residues. CDR1 and CDR2 (germline): MGHRA, YSYEKL. CDR3 nucleotide sequence: TGCGCCAGCAGCTACCCCGGGACTAGGGCATACAATGAGCAGTTCTTC. This gives the protein CASSYPGTRAYNEQFF.

CDR3 residues: CASTRNTEAFF. CDR3 sequence (DNA): TGTGCCAGCACCAGGAACACTGAAGCTTTCTTT. V is TRBV25-1 and J is TRBJ1-1; D remains unclear. Per the germline V gene, CDR1 is MGHDK and CDR2 is SYGVNS. This CDR3 is 11 amino acids long. V lost 7 bases to trimming and J lost 1 base, with 4 bases between them.

The chain carries TRBV7-8 and TRBJ1-1, with 9 bases fitting TRBD1. V gave up 5 bases and J gave up 5 bases; unmatched junction bases: 6. CDR3 length: 14 amino acids. The germline CDR1 and CDR2 sequences are SGHVS and FQNEAQ. CDR3 bases: TGTGCCAGCAGCCACAGGGGGCGCGGGACTGAAGCTTTCTTT. This encodes CASSHRGRGTEAFF.

The chain is built from TRBV28 and TRBJ1-6; 7 nucleotides align to TRBD1. The CDR3 is 15 amino acids. Trimming at V came to 5 bases and at J to 7 bases, leaving 8 bases not matched to a gene. CDR1 is MDHEN, CDR2 SYDVKM, per germline. The CDR3 coding sequence is TGTGCCAGCAGTCTCCTGACAGGGAGCAATTCACCCCTCCACTTT. Translation: CASSLLTGSNSPLHF.

This clone came up once. This chain uses TRBV25-1 with TRBJ2-5, with 9 bases aligning to TRBD1. The CDR3 has 17 amino acids. The V and J ends lost 4 bases and 9 bases, in that order; junction bases with no gene match: 18. Germline assignment: CDR1 MGHDK and CDR2 SYGVNS. The CDR3 DNA follows: TGTGCCAGCAGTGCCCATACCGGGACAGGGATTCGGATGTCCCAGTACTTC. It encodes CASSAHTGTGIRMSQYF.

The V gene is TRBV19, the J gene TRBJ2-4, with TRBD2 matching over 11 bases. The V segment lost 5 bases and the J segment 8 bases; nucleotides outside the gene matches: 11. Per germline, CDR1 LNHDA and CDR2 SQIVND (reference sequence). This CDR3 spans 16 amino acids. The CDR3 spells CASSSSGRIRGHIQYF. For the CDR3, the DNA is TGTGCCAGTAGTTCTAGCGGGAGGATCAGAGGGCACATTCAGTACTTC. Full variable domain (remainder filled in from reference TRBV19 and TRBJ2-4): DGGITQSPKYLFRKEGQNVTLSCEQNLNHDAMYWYRQDPGQGLRLIYYSQIVNDFQKGDIAEGYSVSREKKESFPLTVTSAQKNPTAFYLCASSSSGRIRGHIQYFGAGTRLSVL.

This clone has just a few counts. J is TRBJ2-7 and V is TRBV4-3, with 8 bases fitting TRBD2. CDR1 and CDR2 from the germline V gene are LGHNA and YSLEER. The CDR3 sequence is 16 residues long. J was trimmed by 3 bases and V by 0 bases; bases with no gene match: 7. The CDR3 nucleotides are TGCGCCAGCAGCCAAGAATACGGGGGGGCCGTCTACGAGCAGTACTTC. Translating gives CASSQEYGGAVYEQYF.

CDR3 sequence reads: CASSSGQAAKAFF. The CDR3 DNA is TGTGCCAGCAGCTCCGGACAGGCGGCGAAAGCTTTCTTT. The chain combines TRBV7-2 with TRBJ1-1; 7 bases line up with TRBD1. V lost 4 bases and J lost 9; bases outside the gene matches: 8. The CDR3 spans 13 residues. Per the germline V gene, CDR1 is SGHTA and CDR2 is FQGNSA.

The rearrangement joins TRBV5-5 to TRBJ1-2, with D uncertain. The CDR3 is made up of 14 amino acids. The V end lost 0 bases, the J end lost 0 bases, and 6 bases lay between the germline ends. CDR1 SGHKS and CDR2 YYEKEE come from the germline V gene (reference sequence). The CDR3, as DNA: TGTGCCAGCAGCTTGGAGACATCTAACTATGGCTACACCTTC. It yields the protein CASSLETSNYGYTF.

V is TRBV6-1 and J is TRBJ1-1; TRBD1 might be the D (5 bases). The ends were cut back, 7 bases at V and 1 base at J, with 13 bases in the middle. From germline, CDR1 is MNHNS and CDR2 SASEGT. This CDR3 is 14 amino acids long. This CDR3 is CASTQGFTNTEAFF. In DNA form, the CDR3 reads TGTGCCAGCACCCAGGGTTTTACGAACACTGAAGCTTTCTTT.

This chain uses TRBV2 with TRBJ2-2; 9 bases are shared with TRBD1. CDR3 length equals 15 residues. The germline V gene has CDR1 SNHLY and CDR2 FYNNEI. After removal of 5 bases from V and 4 bases from J, the junction contained 5 bases not matched to a gene. In nucleotides, the CDR3 is TGTGCCAGCAGTTTACAGGGGGCGGGCACCGGGGAGCTGTTTTTT. Amino acid sequence: CASSLQGAGTGELFF.

This clone appeared a few times. The chain joins TRBV4-1 to TRBJ2-7, with 7 bases identical to TRBD2. Trimming removed 2 bases from V and 6 bases from J; junction bases left unmatched: 13. Germline assignment: CDR1 MGHRA and CDR2 YSYEKL. The CDR3 totals 16 residues. The CDR3 DNA reads as TGCGCCAGCAGCCAAACCCCGTCGGGAGGTTCCCTCGAGCAGTACTTC. Translation: CASSQTPSGGSLEQYF.